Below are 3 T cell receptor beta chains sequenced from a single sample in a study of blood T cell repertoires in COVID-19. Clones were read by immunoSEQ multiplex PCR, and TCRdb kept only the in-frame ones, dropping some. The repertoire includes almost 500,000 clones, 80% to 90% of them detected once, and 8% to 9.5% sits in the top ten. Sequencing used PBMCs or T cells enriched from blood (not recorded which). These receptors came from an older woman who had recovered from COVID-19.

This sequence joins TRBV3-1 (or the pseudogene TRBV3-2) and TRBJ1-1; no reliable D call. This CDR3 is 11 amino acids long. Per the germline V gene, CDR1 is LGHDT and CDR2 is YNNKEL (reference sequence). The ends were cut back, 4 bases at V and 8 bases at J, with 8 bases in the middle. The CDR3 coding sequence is TGTGCCAGCAGCCTCGGGAGGGAAGCTTTCTTT. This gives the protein CASSLGREAFF.

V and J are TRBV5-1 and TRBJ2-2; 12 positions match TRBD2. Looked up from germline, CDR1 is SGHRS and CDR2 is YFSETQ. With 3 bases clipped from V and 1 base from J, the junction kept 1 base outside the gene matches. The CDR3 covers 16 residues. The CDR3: CASSSTSGRNTGELFF. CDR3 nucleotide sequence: TGCGCCAGCAGCTCGACTAGCGGGAGGAACACCGGGGAGCTGTTTTTT.

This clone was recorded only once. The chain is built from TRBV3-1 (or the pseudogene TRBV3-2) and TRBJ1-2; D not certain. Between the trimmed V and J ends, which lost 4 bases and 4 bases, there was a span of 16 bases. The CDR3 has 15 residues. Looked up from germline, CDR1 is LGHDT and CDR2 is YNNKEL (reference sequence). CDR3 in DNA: TGTGCCAGCAGCCCCTTTTGGGTTAGGAGCTATGGCTACACCTTC. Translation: CASSPFWVRSYGYTF.